These 20 T cell receptor beta chains originate from one sample sequenced in a study of blood T cell repertoires in COVID-19. Here immunoSEQ multiplex PCR was the method, and the copy in TCRdb shows in-frame clones only, minus some. The profile shows around 120,000 clones, more than 75% of them singletons. Source material: peripheral blood. These receptors were collected from a woman in her sixties or seventies with acute or convalescent COVID-19.

This sequence joins TRBV5-4 and TRBJ1-2; weak D call: TRBD1 (6 bases). The CDR3 covers 15 residues. Germline V lookup: CDR1 SGHNT, CDR2 YYREEE (reference sequence). V lost 2 bases to trimming and J lost 0 bases, with 11 bases between them. CDR3 DNA: TGTGCCAGCAGCTTCGGGACACTTACTAACTATGGCTACACCTTC. It codes for CASSFGTLTNYGYTF.

The V gene is TRBV11-2, the J gene TRBJ1-1; D remains ambiguous. The CDR3 contains 14 residues. Germline CDR1 SGHAT, CDR2 FQNNGV. Trimming shortened V by 0 bases and J by 3 bases, and 8 bases separated the two germline ends. CDR3 amino acids: CASSLEHGYTEAFF. Written as DNA, the CDR3 is TGTGCCAGCAGCTTAGAGCACGGTTACACTGAAGCTTTCTTT.

The V gene is TRBV6-5, the J gene TRBJ1-6; the match to TRBD1 covers 7 bases. The CDR3 contains 14 residues. Germline lookup yields CDR1 MNHEY and CDR2 SVGAGI. The V and J ends lost 5 bases and 6 bases, in that order; junction bases with no gene match: 4. CDR3 protein: CASSIDRVNSPLHF. CDR3 bases: TGTGCCAGCAGTATTGACAGGGTTAATTCACCCCTCCACTTT.

Only a few counts were recorded for this clone. The CDR3 sequence is CASSQVVGGSEQYF. CDR3 nucleotide sequence: TGTGCCAGCAGCCAAGTAGTAGGTGGGAGCGAGCAGTACTTC. This chain links TRBV4-2 with TRBJ2-7, with D maybe TRBD2 (5 bases). The CDR3 runs to 14 residues. Trimming took 1 base from V and 6 from J, leaving 13 bases between them. Germline CDR1 is LGHNA and CDR2 is YNFKEQ.

The chain couples TRBV19 to TRBJ1-3; D remains unclear. V was clipped by 0 bases and J by 0 bases, with 6 bases between them. CDR1 is LNHDA, CDR2 SQIVND, per germline (reference sequence). The CDR3 length is 15 residues. Here the CDR3 DNA reads TGTGCCAGTAGTATAGATACGAGCTCTGGAAACACCATATATTTT. Translating it yields CASSIDTSSGNTIYF.

This rearrangement joins TRBV5-6 to TRBJ1-1, with 8 bases aligning to TRBD1. V shed 7 bases and J 4 bases; nucleotides not matched to a gene: 9. This CDR3 spans 14 amino acids. Germline CDR1 reads SGHDT; CDR2 reads YYEEEE. The CDR3 nucleotides are TGTGCCAGCGGCCATTTAACAGGGGGCACTGAAGCTTTCTTT. Translating gives CASGHLTGGTEAFF.

The chain links TRBV13 to TRBJ1-6, with 9 nucleotides matching TRBD1. CDR1 PRHDT and CDR2 FYEKMQ come from the germline V gene (reference sequence). CDR3 length: 17 residues. Trimming took 2 bases from V and 6 from J; bases not matched to a gene: 8. The CDR3 region has the DNA TGTGCCAGCAGCTTAACCGGGACAGGGCTTAGTAATTCACCCCTCCACTTT. This encodes CASSLTGTGLSNSPLHF. Combining the CDR3 with reference TRBV13 and TRBJ1-6 gives the whole variable domain AAGVIQSPRHLIKEKRETATLKCYPIPRHDTVYWYQQGPGQDPQFLISFYEKMQSDKGSIPDRFSAQQFSDYHSELNMSSLELGDSALYFCASSLTGTGLSNSPLHFGNGTRLTVT.

The rearrangement uses TRBV7-9 and TRBJ1-1; possible D gene TRBD1, 5 bases. This CDR3 has 14 residues. V was shortened by 2 bases and J by 4 bases, with 11 bases between the two germline ends. Germline values: CDR1 SEHNR, CDR2 FQNEAQ (reference sequence). The CDR3 DNA reads TGTGCCAGCAGCTTACAAGGGGCGCGCACTGAAGCTTTCTTT. Translation: CASSLQGARTEAFF. Full variable domain (missing parts from reference TRBV7-9 and TRBJ1-1): DTGVSQNPRHKITKRGQNVTFRCDPISEHNRLYWYRQTLGQGPEFLTYFQNEAQLEKSRLLSDRFSAERPKGSFSTLEIQRTEQGDSAMYLCASSLQGARTEAFFGQGTRLTVV.

The chain combines TRBV10-3 with TRBJ1-3; D ambiguous. Trimming removed 11 bases at V and 2 bases at J, with 7 bases between. Germline V CDR1 and CDR2: ENHRY, SYGVKD. The CDR3 runs 11 residues. CDR3 sequence reads: CASFAGNTIYF. CDR3 bases: TGTGCCTCGTTCGCTGGAAACACCATATATTTT.

This chain joins TRBV23-1 and TRBJ1-1; D is perhaps TRBD1 (5 bases). TRBV23-1 is assigned to the ORF class and has an uncertain function. The CDR3 covers 16 residues. Deletions cut 0 bases from V and 3 bases from J, with 14 bases between. The CDR3 here is CASSQSSGARDTEAFF. CDR3 DNA sequence: TGCGCCAGCAGTCAATCTAGTGGGGCTAGGGACACTGAAGCTTTCTTT.

The chain joins TRBV5-1 to TRBJ2-7; tentatively, D is TRBD1 (6 bases). The CDR3 has 14 residues. Germline CDR1 is SGHRS and CDR2 is YFSETQ. The V and J ends lost 4 bases and 7 bases respectively, with 18 bases between them. CDR3 coding DNA: TGCGCCAGCAGCATCTCGGGACAAACATGGGAGCAGTACTTC. Encoded protein: CASSISGQTWEQYF.

This clone was detected only once. The CDR3 spells CASSINTALKGYEQYF. The CDR3 DNA follows: TGTGCCAGTAGTATAAACACAGCCCTAAAAGGCTACGAGCAGTACTTC. The V gene is TRBV19, the J gene TRBJ2-7; D gene unclear. In germline, CDR1 is LNHDA, CDR2 SQIVND (reference sequence). The CDR3 has 16 amino acids. V lost 2 bases to trimming and J lost 3 bases, with 17 bases between them.

This clone was found once. The chain joins TRBV6-1 to TRBJ1-1; D is unclear. In germline, CDR1 is MNHNS, CDR2 SASEGT. Trimming removed 1 base from V and 6 bases from J, with 9 bases in between. There are 13 residues in the CDR3. The CDR3 is CASSEVGGPEAFF. DNA for the CDR3: TGTGCCAGCAGTGAAGTGGGAGGCCCTGAAGCTTTCTTT.

The rearrangement joins TRBV28 to TRBJ2-7; TRBD1 matches at 8 bases. The CDR3 loop spans 14 amino acids. V lost 5 bases and J lost 1; bases outside the gene matches: 4. Germline V gene sequence: CDR1 MDHEN, CDR2 SYDVKM. CDR3 sequence (DNA): TGTGCCAGCAGTCCCGGACAGGGTTCCTACGAGCAGTACTTC. Protein: CASSPGQGSYEQYF.

The chain employs TRBV6-6 and TRBJ1-5; no clear D gene. The V end was cut by 5 bases, the J end by 0 bases, with 11 bases between. CDR1 MNHNY and CDR2 SVGAGI come from the germline V gene (reference sequence). The CDR3 sequence is 15 residues long. As DNA, the CDR3 is TGTGCCAGCAGTCCCGGGGATCTTAGCAATCAGCCCCAGCATTTT. Translation: CASSPGDLSNQPQHF.

The rearrangement uses TRBV28 and TRBJ1-2, with TRBD1 matching over 9 bases. The J segment lost 10 bases and the V segment lost 6 bases, leaving 6 bases of the junction unmatched. This CDR3 contains 12 residues. Germline lookup yields CDR1 MDHEN and CDR2 SYDVKM. In DNA form, the CDR3 reads TGTGCCAGCAGAAAGACAGGGGGAGACTACACCTTC. It specifies CASRKTGGDYTF.

The genes are TRBV28 and TRBJ1-1, with 7 bases lining up with TRBD1. CDR1 is MDHEN, CDR2 SYDVKM, per germline. The CDR3 totals 13 residues. The trim removed 5 bases at V and 5 bases at J, leaving 5 bases unmatched. The DNA of the CDR3 is TGTGCCAGCAGTGCAGGGGGTGGGACTGAAGCTTTCTTT. Translation: CASSAGGGTEAFF.

The genes are TRBV5-1 and TRBJ1-3; no reliable D call. Trimming cost V 0 bases and J 8 bases, with 12 bases left between them. CDR3 length equals 14 residues. Germline lookup yields CDR1 SGHRS and CDR2 YFSETQ. This CDR3 is CASSLGSPSDTIYF. In DNA, the CDR3 is TGCGCCAGCAGCTTGGGGAGCCCCAGCGACACCATATATTTT. The complete variable domain, with remaining parts taken from reference TRBV5-1 and TRBJ1-3, reads KAGVTQTPRYLIKTRGQQVTLSCSPISGHRSVSWYQQTPGQGLQFLFEYFSETQRNKGNFPGRFSGRQFSNSRSEMNVSTLELGDSALYLCASSLGSPSDTIYFGEGSWLTVV.

The chain employs TRBV28 and TRBJ1-2; 9 positions agree with TRBD1. The CDR3 contains 14 residues. The V gene's germline CDR1 is MDHEN and CDR2 SYDVKM. With V trimmed by 4 bases and J by 3 bases, 3 bases remained unmatched. The CDR3 region is CASSSRTGDYGYTF. The CDR3 DNA is TGTGCCAGCAGTTCACGGACAGGGGACTATGGCTACACCTTC.

This clone was seen only a few times. The chain couples TRBV2 to TRBJ1-1; 10 positions agree with TRBD1. CDR3 size: 13 residues. J was trimmed by 4 bases and V by 6 bases; bases with no gene match: 2. CDR1 SNHLY and CDR2 FYNNEI come from the germline V gene. The CDR3 region has the DNA TGTGCCAGCAGGGGGACAGGGGTCACTGAAGCTTTCTTT. It encodes CASRGTGVTEAFF.